The clone carrying this T cell receptor beta chain was counted only a few times. Its target is unknown. TCRdb used MiXCR to reprocess the reads, holding one entry per CDR3 protein. The table lists about 65,000 distinct CDR3 sequences, approximately 50% of them singletons. The CDR3 spans 15 residues. Looked up from germline, CDR1 is SEHNR and CDR2 is FQNEAQ (reference sequence). Trimming stripped 4 bases from V and 4 bases from J, with 14 bases between. These data come from a study of type 1 regulatory T cells. Study at large: T-allo10 is an in vitro-generated, Tr1-enriched CD4 T cell product specific for alloantigen.

The study's findings and limits: Compared with non-Tr1 cells, Tr1 cells showed a narrower TCR repertoire.

The source of this sequence is a human donor in good health. This chain uses TRBV7-9 with TRBJ2-1; tentative D call: TRBD1 (6 bases). Sequenced material: cultured non-Tr1 T cells, either the whole culture or a sorted T cell fraction (not recorded which). As DNA, the CDR3 is TGTGCCAGCAGCTATGGCGAAGGGGGTTACAATGAGCAGTTCTTC. Amino acids: CASSYGEGGYNEQFF.